These 15 T cell receptor beta chains came from one sample sequenced in a study of cytomegalovirus exposure and HLA in healthy donors. PCR employed 60 Vbeta and 13 Jbeta primers. Method: immunoSEQ multiplex PCR; TCRdb's copy keeps in-frame clones and lacks some. Among around 91,000 clones listed, 78% were seen once. The sequencing sample was made of PBMCs. The receptors come from a male donor in good health and CMV-seropositive.

The chain combines TRBV10-3 with TRBJ2-3; 7 positions match TRBD1. CDR3 length equals 14 residues. The ends lost 4 bases at V and 2 bases at J; junction bases unmatched: 3. Germline assignment: CDR1 ENHRY and CDR2 SYGVKD. CDR3 coding DNA: TGTGCCATCAGTGTGGGACAGCCCACAGATACGCAGTATTTT. Its protein is CAISVGQPTDTQYF.

This sequence joins TRBV29-1 and TRBJ1-1; D uncertain. The CDR3 has 13 amino acids. Trimming took 7 bases from V and 1 from J, leaving 13 bases between them. Germline values: CDR1 SQVTM, CDR2 ANQGSEA. The CDR3 DNA is TGCAGCGCCACTCCTACCCCGAACACTGAAGCTTTCTTT. Translating gives CSATPTPNTEAFF. Full variable domain (remainder filled in from reference TRBV29-1 and TRBJ1-1): SAVISQKPSRDICQRGTSLTIQCQVDSQVTMMFWYRQQPGQSLTLIATANQGSEATYESGFVIDKFPISRPNLTFSTLTVSNMSPEDSSIYLCSATPTPNTEAFFGQGTRLTVV.

The gene calls are TRBV6-5 and TRBJ2-6; D gene uncertain. Germline CDR1 MNHEY, CDR2 SVGAGI. The V and J ends lost 6 bases and 4 bases respectively, with 10 bases between them. The CDR3 has 14 residues. The CDR3 here is CASSSPLGANVLTF. The DNA for the CDR3 is TGTGCCAGCAGCTCCCCTTTGGGGGCCAACGTCCTGACTTTC.

The J gene is TRBJ1-1, the V gene TRBV7-3; D unresolved. Trimming pared 2 bases from V and 1 base from J, leaving 5 bases between. Per the germline V gene, CDR1 is SGHTA and CDR2 is FQGTGA. The CDR3 has 13 amino acids. The CDR3 coding sequence is TGTGCCAGCAGCTTACTTCGGAACACTGAAGCTTTCTTT. Translating it yields CASSLLRNTEAFF.

The CDR3 region is CASRLARPGGPRELFF. The CDR3, as DNA: TGTGCAAGTCGCTTAGCCCGACCGGGAGGGCCCCGGGAGCTGTTTTTT. The genes are TRBV12-2 and TRBJ2-2; the table names TRBD2, a call not compared with the DNA. TRBV12-2 is a documented pseudogene. This CDR3 region has 16 residues.

The chain couples TRBV20-1 to TRBJ2-5, with D perhaps matching TRBD1 (5 bases). Germline V CDR1 and CDR2: DFQATT, SNEGSKA (reference sequence). Trimming pared 0 bases from V and 9 bases from J, leaving 8 bases between. The CDR3 extends over 11 amino acids. The CDR3 sequence is CSARDEGAQYF. The CDR3 DNA reads TGCAGTGCTAGAGATGAAGGGGCCCAGTACTTC.

The V gene is TRBV5-1, the J gene TRBJ2-1, with TRBD2 matching 8 bases. V lost 2 bases to trimming and J lost 3 bases; unmatched junction nucleotides: 7. This CDR3 is built from 16 residues. Germline lookup yields CDR1 SGHRS and CDR2 YFSETQ. CDR3 bases: TGCGCCAGCAGCTTTAATAGCGGGAACAGCTACAATGAGCAGTTCTTC. Its translation is CASSFNSGNSYNEQFF.

The rearrangement uses TRBV5-4 and TRBJ1-1; possible D gene TRBD1, 6 bases. Trimming pared 4 bases from V and 2 bases from J, leaving 9 bases between. From germline, CDR1 is SGHNT and CDR2 YYREEE (reference sequence). The CDR3 sequence is 13 residues long. The CDR3 spells CASSVDSNTEAFF. For the CDR3, the DNA is TGTGCCAGCAGCGTGGACAGTAACACTGAAGCTTTCTTT.

This chain connects TRBV19 to TRBJ2-3; 13 bases match TRBD2. Looked up from germline, CDR1 is LNHDA and CDR2 is SQIVND (reference sequence). The CDR3 length is 17 residues. The V gene end was trimmed by 5 bases and the J gene end by 0 bases; junction bases not matched to a gene: 5. The CDR3 region has the DNA TGTGCCAGTAGTCTGGGACTAGCGGGGTCTAGCACAGATACGCAGTATTTT. Protein: CASSLGLAGSSTDTQYF.

J is TRBJ2-4 and V is TRBV15; TRBD2 matches at 10 bases. The CDR3 is made up of 16 amino acids. V lost 0 bases, J lost 1 base, and 0 bases stayed unmatched. Germline CDR1 is LNHNV and CDR2 is YYDKDF (reference sequence). CDR3 bases: TGTGCCACCAGCAGAGATAGCGGGAGGGCCAAAAACATTCAGTACTTC. The encoded protein is CATSRDSGRAKNIQYF.

V usage is TRBV5-6 and J usage is TRBJ1-1; maybe TRBD1 (5 bases). The CDR3 is 18 amino acids. The germline V and J ends were trimmed by 4 bases and 6 bases, with 28 bases remaining between them. Germline loops: CDR1 SGHDT, CDR2 YYEEEE. This CDR3 is CASSNPGAGQITRAEAFF. The CDR3 nucleotides read TGTGCCAGCAGCAACCCGGGAGCGGGGCAGATAACACGGGCTGAAGCTTTCTTT.

The chain is built from TRBV28 and TRBJ1-5; D uncertain. The CDR3 spans 15 residues. V gave up 6 bases and J gave up 8 bases, with 20 bases separating them. The germline V gene has CDR1 MDHEN and CDR2 SYDVKM. Here the CDR3 reads CASSVPFEEHKPQHF. The CDR3 DNA sequence: TGTGCCAGCAGCGTACCCTTTGAGGAACATAAGCCCCAGCATTTT.

This sequence joins TRBV25-1 and TRBJ2-5; D is perhaps TRBD2 (5 bases). V was shortened by 4 bases and J by 4 bases, with 16 bases between the two germline ends. Germline V gene sequence: CDR1 MGHDK, CDR2 SYGVNS. The CDR3 covers 15 residues. The CDR3 DNA sequence: TGTGCCAGCAGTGCAACCATATGGGCGGGAGAGACCCAGTACTTC. Translation: CASSATIWAGETQYF.

This clone showed up just a few times. The CDR3 coding sequence is TGTGCCAGCAGTTTATTAGGGGCTCAAGAAAACTATGGCTACACCTTC. It yields the protein CASSLLGAQENYGYTF. The genes are TRBV27 and TRBJ1-2, with a weak D call TRBD1 (5 bases). The CDR3 totals 16 residues. Trimming left V 1 base short and J 2 bases short, with 14 bases between. Looked up from germline, CDR1 is MNHEY and CDR2 is SMNVEV (reference sequence).

The chain recombines TRBV6-5 with TRBJ1-4; 7 nucleotides line up with TRBD1. The CDR3 runs 16 residues. J gave up 10 bases and V 2 bases, and 13 bases lay outside the gene matches. CDR1 and CDR2 (germline): MNHEY, SVGAGI. CDR3 nucleotides: TGTGCCAGCAGTTACCCTCACAGGGGCCGCTCCGGAAAACTGTTTTTT. Its protein is CASSYPHRGRSGKLFF.